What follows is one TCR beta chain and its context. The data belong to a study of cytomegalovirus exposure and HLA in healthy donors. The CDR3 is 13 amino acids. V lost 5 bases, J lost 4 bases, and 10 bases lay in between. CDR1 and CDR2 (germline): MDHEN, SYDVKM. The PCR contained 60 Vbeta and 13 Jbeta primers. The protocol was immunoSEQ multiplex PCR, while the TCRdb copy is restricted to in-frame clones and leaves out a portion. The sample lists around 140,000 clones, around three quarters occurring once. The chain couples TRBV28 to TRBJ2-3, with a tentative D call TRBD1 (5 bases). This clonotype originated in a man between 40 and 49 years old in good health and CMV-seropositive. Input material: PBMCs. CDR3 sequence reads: CASSPRQPDTQYF. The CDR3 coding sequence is TGTGCCAGCAGTCCCCGACAGCCAGATACGCAGTATTTT.